Listed here are 30 T cell receptor beta chains from one sample, sequenced in a study of blood T cell repertoires in COVID-19. Data came from immunoSEQ multiplex PCR; TCRdb stores just in-frame clones and leaves some out. In the table there are about 220,000 clones, about 84% of which are singletons. The sample taken for sequencing was peripheral blood. The receptors were gathered from a human donor in a cohort sampled during active COVID-19.

The gene calls are TRBV7-8 and TRBJ2-2; 7 bases align to TRBD1. The CDR3 covers 15 residues. V trimming: 5 bases; J trimming: 7 bases; junction bases outside the gene matches: 10. Germline V gives CDR1 SGHVS, CDR2 FQNEAQ. DNA of the CDR3: TGTGCCAGCAGCCCGGGACAGCCATCCGGCGGGGAGCTGTTTTTT. Encoded protein: CASSPGQPSGGELFF.

This chain connects TRBV10-3 to TRBJ1-6; D not certain. The germline CDR1 and CDR2 sequences are ENHRY and SYGVKD. The CDR3 is 16 amino acids. Trimming removed 0 bases from V and 2 bases from J, with 8 bases in between. Here the CDR3 DNA reads TGTGCCATCAGTGAGTCGACCGGAGCCTATAATTCACCCCTCCACTTT. Amino acid sequence: CAISESTGAYNSPLHF.

This chain uses TRBV9 with TRBJ2-3, with 14 bases identical to TRBD2. CDR3 length: 15 amino acids. Germline-derived CDR1 and CDR2 are SGDLS and YYNGEE. V was clipped by 3 bases and J by 5 bases; unmatched bases: 2. The CDR3 here is CASSGGLAGVDTQYF. CDR3 in DNA: TGTGCCAGCAGCGGGGGACTAGCGGGGGTAGATACGCAGTATTTT.

This clone is a singleton in its sample. The chain joins TRBV2 to TRBJ2-3; D call uncertain. Germline V gene lookup returns CDR1 SNHLY and CDR2 FYNNEI. V lost 5 bases to trimming and J lost 1 base, with 7 bases between them. This CDR3 is 13 amino acids long. CDR3: CASSSRGTDTQYF. CDR3 coding DNA: TGTGCCAGCAGTAGTCGGGGCACAGATACGCAGTATTTT.

V gene TRBV28 combines with J gene TRBJ1-4; 9 bases are shared with TRBD1. The junction had 7 bases not matched to a gene; V was cut back by 6 bases and J by 5 bases. Germline CDR1 is MDHEN and CDR2 is SYDVKM. The CDR3 is made up of 15 amino acids. The CDR3 bases are TGTGCCAGCAGCTCCACAGGGGGCGCAAATGAAAAACTGTTTTTT. Protein: CASSSTGGANEKLFF.

V gene TRBV6-1 combines with J gene TRBJ2-4; 8 bases are a match to TRBD1. Losses at the gene ends were 2 bases for V and 0 bases for J; bases not matched to a gene: 3. Germline V CDR1 and CDR2: MNHNS, SASEGT. This CDR3 comprises 16 residues. This CDR3 is CASSEPQGAAKNIQYF. CDR3 nucleotide sequence: TGTGCCAGCAGTGAACCCCAGGGGGCAGCCAAAAACATTCAGTACTTC.

As for this clone: Other DNA sequences in the same sample also yield this CDR3. V is TRBV27 and J is TRBJ2-7; D may be TRBD1 (6 bases). The germline gives CDR1 MNHEY, CDR2 SMNVEV (reference sequence). CDR3 length: 14 amino acids. Trimming took 2 bases from V and 1 from J, leaving 9 bases between them. The CDR3 DNA reads TGTGCCAGCAGTTTAAACAGGGATTCCTACGAGCAGTACTTC. This encodes CASSLNRDSYEQYF.

The V call is TRBV5-1, the J call TRBJ2-2, with 14 positions matching TRBD2. V dropped 4 bases and J dropped 4; count of bases not matched to a gene: 3. CDR1 and CDR2 (germline): SGHRS, YFSETQ. The CDR3 totals 16 residues. The CDR3 DNA is TGCGCCAGCAGCACCGGGACTAGCGGGGGCACCGGGGAGCTGTTTTTT. Translated, it gives CASSTGTSGGTGELFF.

Comments on this clone: Within the sample, other DNA sequences also encode this same CDR3. The V call is TRBV5-1, the J call TRBJ1-2, with 7 bases aligning to TRBD1. The CDR3 consists of 13 residues. CDR1 and CDR2 from the germline V gene are SGHRS and YFSETQ. The V segment lost 0 bases and the J segment 8 bases; nucleotides outside the gene matches: 4. CDR3 in amino acids: CASSLEGAGGYTF. CDR3 DNA sequence: TGCGCCAGCAGCTTGGAGGGGGCGGGCGGCTACACCTTC.

The rearrangement links TRBV7-9 to TRBJ1-4, with D perhaps matching TRBD1 (5 bases). Germline V lookup: CDR1 SEHNR, CDR2 FQNEAQ (reference sequence). V was clipped by 0 bases and J by 8 bases, with 7 bases between them. This CDR3 spans 13 amino acids. As DNA, the CDR3 is TGTGCCAGCAGCTTAGCGACAGCAGAAAAACTGTTTTTT. The encoded protein is CASSLATAEKLFF. Using reference TRBV7-9 and TRBJ1-4 for the parts outside the CDR3, the full variable domain is DTGVSQNPRHKITKRGQNVTFRCDPISEHNRLYWYRQTLGQGPEFLTYFQNEAQLEKSRLLSDRFSAERPKGSFSTLEIQRTEQGDSAMYLCASSLATAEKLFFGSGTQLSVL.

This clone was observed a handful of times. The genes are TRBV28 and TRBJ2-1, with 8 bases matching TRBD2. This CDR3 contains 13 residues. With V trimmed by 8 bases and J by 5 bases, 5 bases remained unmatched. The germline V gene has CDR1 MDHEN and CDR2 SYDVKM. The CDR3 reads CASSGGRDNEQFF. CDR3 nucleotide sequence: TGTGCCAGCTCGGGGGGGAGGGACAATGAGCAGTTCTTC. The whole variable domain, remainder taken from reference TRBV28 and TRBJ2-1, is DVKVTQSSRYLVKRTGEKVFLECVQDMDHENMFWYRQDPGLGLRLIYFSYDVKMKEKGDIPEGYSVSREKKERFSLILESASTNQTSMYLCASSGGRDNEQFFGPGTRLTVL.

This clone was detected only once. This chain uses TRBV19 with TRBJ2-2; 8 bases match TRBD2. CDR3 length equals 17 residues. The germline CDR1 and CDR2 sequences are LNHDA and SQIVND (reference sequence). V lost 4 bases and J lost 2; bases outside the gene matches: 9. In DNA form, the CDR3 reads TGTGCCAGTAGTAAGGGTTTAGCGGGACCTAACACCGGGGAGCTGTTTTTT. Its protein is CASSKGLAGPNTGELFF.

The chain uses TRBV5-1 and TRBJ2-7, with D tentatively TRBD2 (7 bases). V was pared by 5 bases and J by 2 bases, with 14 bases between. The CDR3 consists of 14 residues. In germline, CDR1 is SGHRS, CDR2 YFSETQ. CDR3 bases: TGCGCCAGCAGACCCCGGGGGGCCCCCTACGAGCAGTACTTC. This translates into CASRPRGAPYEQYF.

There are a few counts of this clone. The chain links TRBV6-1 to TRBJ2-5; 9 nucleotides line up with TRBD1. The CDR3 has 17 residues. Germline CDR1 and CDR2: MNHNS and SASEGT. V was pared by 2 bases and J by 2 bases, with 9 bases of the junction left unmatched. CDR3 amino acids: CASSERAGTGTQETQYF. CDR3 nucleotides: TGTGCCAGCAGTGAAAGGGCAGGGACAGGGACACAAGAGACCCAGTACTTC.

The chain links TRBV5-1 to TRBJ2-3; perhaps TRBD2 as D (6 bases). The V end was cut by 4 bases, the J end by 2 bases, with 17 bases between. Germline V lookup: CDR1 SGHRS, CDR2 YFSETQ. The CDR3 is 16 amino acids. The CDR3 DNA reads as TGCGCCAGCAGCAGACTAGGAGGTTTACACACAGATACGCAGTATTTT. This gives the protein CASSRLGGLHTDTQYF. The full variable domain, completed using reference TRBV5-1 and TRBJ2-3, is KAGVTQTPRYLIKTRGQQVTLSCSPISGHRSVSWYQQTPGQGLQFLFEYFSETQRNKGNFPGRFSGRQFSNSRSEMNVSTLELGDSALYLCASSRLGGLHTDTQYFGPGTRLTVL.

The V gene is TRBV11-1, the J gene TRBJ2-7; 9 nucleotides line up with TRBD1. V lost 4 bases, J lost 3 bases, and 4 bases stayed unmatched. The CDR3 contains 14 residues. Germline V gene data show CDR1 as SGHAT and CDR2 as FQDESV (reference sequence). The chain's CDR3 is CASSSRQGVYEQYF. The CDR3 nucleotides read TGTGCCAGCAGCTCACGACAGGGGGTCTACGAGCAGTACTTC.

CDR3 sequence (DNA): TGTGCCAGCAGCCGGGTCTTAGTGAACACTGAAGCTTTCTTT. Translated: CASSRVLVNTEAFF. The rearrangement links TRBV5-6 to TRBJ1-1; no definite D call. The CDR3 has 14 residues. The V gene's germline CDR1 is SGHDT and CDR2 YYEEEE. Deletions cut 4 bases from V and 0 bases from J, with 10 bases between. The whole variable domain, remainder taken from reference TRBV5-6 and TRBJ1-1, is DAGVTQSPTHLIKTRGQQVTLRCSPKSGHDTVSWYQQALGQGPQFIFQYYEEEERQRGNFPDRFSGHQFPNYSSELNVNALLLGDSALYLCASSRVLVNTEAFFGQGTRLTVV.

J is TRBJ1-1 and V is TRBV3-1 (or the pseudogene TRBV3-2); D might be TRBD1 (6 bases). V was clipped by 4 bases and J by 10 bases, with 13 bases between them. Germline CDR1 LGHDT, CDR2 YNNKEL (reference sequence). The CDR3 spans 12 residues. The CDR3 DNA sequence: TGTGCCAGCAGCCGGAGACAGGCAGGAGCTTTCTTT. Encoded protein: CASSRRQAGAFF.

The chain employs TRBV9 and TRBJ1-6; a possible D gene is TRBD1 (6 bases). Trimming left V 4 bases short and J 7 bases short, with 21 bases between. CDR1 is SGDLS and CDR2 is YYNGEE in the germline V gene. The CDR3 covers 17 residues. CDR3 DNA sequence: TGTGCCAGCAGCCCAGGTGACGAGGGGACACCGAATTCACCCCTCCACTTT. It yields the protein CASSPGDEGTPNSPLHF.

The chain links TRBV25-1 to TRBJ2-1, with D possibly TRBD1 on 5 matching bases. Trimming removed 4 bases from V and 10 bases from J, with 14 bases in between. In germline, CDR1 is MGHDK, CDR2 SYGVNS. The CDR3 is made up of 13 amino acids. CDR3 nucleotide sequence: TGTGCCAGCAGTGCTAGGGGAAGTGAGGAGCAGTTCTTC. Translated, it gives CASSARGSEEQFF.

The CDR3 spells CASSYRLGGETQYF. CDR3 DNA: TGTGCCAGCAGTTACCGTCTGGGAGGAGAGACCCAGTACTTC. The chain recombines TRBV6-5 with TRBJ2-5; weak D call: TRBD2 (6 bases). From germline, CDR1 is MNHEY and CDR2 SVGAGI. This CDR3 has 14 residues. Trimming removed 2 bases at V and 4 bases at J, with 11 bases between.

This chain links TRBV3-1 (or the pseudogene TRBV3-2) with TRBJ2-1; TRBD2 matches at 8 bases. The CDR3 consists of 17 residues. The J segment lost 5 bases and the V segment lost 3 bases, leaving 12 bases of the junction unmatched. In germline, CDR1 is LGHDT, CDR2 YNNKEL (reference sequence). CDR3 amino acids: CASSHRAAGGEDNEQFF. In DNA form, the CDR3 reads TGTGCCAGCAGCCACAGGGCGGCGGGGGGCGAAGACAATGAGCAGTTCTTC.

This clone was counted a few times. CDR3 coding DNA: TGTGCCAGCCATCGTGGAGGGACAGAGGATCAGCCCCAGCATTTT. Translation: CASHRGGTEDQPQHF. J is TRBJ1-5 and V is TRBV19; 7 nucleotides match TRBD1. V shed 9 bases, J shed 5 bases, and the junction held 13 bases outside the gene matches. The germline gives CDR1 LNHDA, CDR2 SQIVND (reference sequence). The CDR3 has 15 residues.

Worth noting for this clone: Other DNA sequences from this sample encode an identical CDR3 as well. This chain connects TRBV19 to TRBJ1-2; D is unclear. This CDR3 contains 12 residues. The germline V gene encodes CDR1 LNHDA and CDR2 SQIVND (reference sequence). Trimming pared 3 bases from V and 8 bases from J, leaving 10 bases between. CDR3 loop: CASSIRGNGYTF. The CDR3 DNA reads TGTGCCAGTAGTATTCGAGGGAACGGCTACACCTTC.

This chain links TRBV5-6 with TRBJ1-1; 7 positions match TRBD1. CDR3 length: 15 residues. Germline V gene data show CDR1 as SGHDT and CDR2 as YYEEEE. Trimming took 3 bases from V and 6 from J; bases not matched to a gene: 11. This chain's CDR3 is CASSWSGTAAPEAFF. The CDR3 DNA reads as TGTGCCAGCAGCTGGTCTGGGACAGCAGCGCCTGAAGCTTTCTTT.

This clone was observed a few times. The chain joins TRBV14 to TRBJ2-3, with a tentative D call TRBD2 (5 bases). Trimming took 7 bases from V and 3 from J, leaving 14 bases between them. The CDR3 is 14 amino acids. Germline CDR1 and CDR2: SGHDN and FVKESK. CDR3 bases: TGTGCCAGCAACTGGGCGTGGAGGACAGATACGCAGTATTTT. Protein: CASNWAWRTDTQYF. Full variable domain (missing parts from reference TRBV14 and TRBJ2-3): EAGVTQFPSHSVIEKGQTVTLRCDPISGHDNLYWYRRVMGKEIKFLLHFVKESKQDESGMPNNRFLAERTGGTYSTLKVQPAELEDSGVYFCASNWAWRTDTQYFGPGTRLTVL.

This clone showed up just a few times. V and J are TRBV7-9 and TRBJ2-3, with D maybe TRBD2 (5 bases). V gave up 2 bases and J gave up 6 bases, with 9 bases separating them. The CDR3 consists of 13 residues. Germline V gives CDR1 SEHNR, CDR2 FQNEAQ (reference sequence). In nucleotides, the CDR3 is TGTGCCAGCAGCTTAAATACTAGGGATACGCAGTATTTT. Translation gives CASSLNTRDTQYF.

The chain links TRBV11-2 to TRBJ2-1, with D possibly being TRBD1 (7 bases). Germline V gene lookup returns CDR1 SGHAT and CDR2 FQNNGV. This CDR3 contains 17 residues. V lost 3 bases to trimming and J lost 2 bases, with 17 bases between them. Here the CDR3 reads CASSFRGSSAAYNEQFF. The CDR3 DNA follows: TGTGCCAGCAGCTTCAGGGGGTCTAGCGCCGCCTACAATGAGCAGTTCTTC.

The chain has TRBV19 and TRBJ1-2, with D possibly being TRBD1 (5 bases). V lost 2 bases and J lost 6, with 13 bases in between. This CDR3 has 14 residues. Per the germline V gene, CDR1 is LNHDA and CDR2 is SQIVND (reference sequence). CDR3 DNA sequence: TGTGCCAGTAGTATAAGCAGGGTGGCGCATGGCTACACCTTC. Residues: CASSISRVAHGYTF.

V gene TRBV7-2 combines with J gene TRBJ1-5, with D uncertain. The CDR3 totals 15 residues. V dropped 5 bases and J dropped 1 base, with 12 bases sitting between them. CDR1 SGHTA and CDR2 FQGNSA come from the germline V gene. CDR3 amino acids: CASSTPSGSNQPQHF. DNA for the CDR3: TGTGCCAGCAGCACACCGTCCGGGAGCAATCAGCCCCAGCATTTT.